The entry that follows covers one TCR beta chain sequence. Its target is not known. This sample was taken from a study of blood T cells in healthy people across ages. Findings and limits, study-wide: Shifts in expanded clonotypes may have been confounded by donor CMV status, which was unknown. While age rose, TCR beta diversity per million T cells dropped in a roughly linear way.

With 4 bases removed from V and 4 bases from J, the gap between germline ends came to 11 bases. The length of the CDR3 is 13 residues. Per germline, CDR1 SGHRS and CDR2 YFSETQ. A second PCR of 7 to 11 cycles used a sample-barcoded 5' primer and a J-beta primer mix. Via MiXCR, TCRdb re-called the 5' RACE reads, giving one row per CDR3 protein. The table lists 650,000 to 1,000,000 distinct CDR3 sequences, about 46% of them singletons. The chain recombines TRBV5-1 with TRBJ1-2; the D is unclear. This receptor was identified in an elderly man in good health. Sequencing was done on a sample of blood. This CDR3 reads CASSVAESYGYTF. The CDR3 DNA reads TGCGCCAGCAGCGTCGCAGAGTCCTATGGCTACACCTTC.